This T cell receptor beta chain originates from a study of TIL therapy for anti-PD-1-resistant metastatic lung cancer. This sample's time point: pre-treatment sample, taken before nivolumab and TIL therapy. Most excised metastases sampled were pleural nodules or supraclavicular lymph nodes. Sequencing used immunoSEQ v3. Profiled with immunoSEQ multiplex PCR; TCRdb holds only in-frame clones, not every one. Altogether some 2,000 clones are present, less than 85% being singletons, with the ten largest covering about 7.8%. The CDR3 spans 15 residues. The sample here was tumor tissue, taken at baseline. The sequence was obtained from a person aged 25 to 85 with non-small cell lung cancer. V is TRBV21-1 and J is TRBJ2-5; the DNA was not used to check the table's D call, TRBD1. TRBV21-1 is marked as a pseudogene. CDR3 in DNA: TGTGCCAGCAGCAAAGGCCGACAGGGACAAGAGACCCAGTACTTC. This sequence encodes CASSKGRQGQETQYF.